Sequencing of this TCR beta chain was carried out in a study of Graves' ophthalmopathy and Graves' hyperthyroidism. Establishment of the diagnosis relied upon clinical symptoms, serum thyroxine, TRAb, thyroid ultrasound and orbital computed tomography. Out of around 9.4 ml of fresh peripheral blood, PBMCs were obtained. Many counts were recorded for this clonotype. Its antigen is as yet unknown. Study-level results: Ophthalmopathy progression cases were predicted by the model with approximately 66% sensitivity and 72% to 80% specificity.

V was clipped by 5 bases and J by 3 bases, with 14 bases between them. CDR1 is MNHEY, CDR2 SVGAGI, per germline. The CDR3 covers 15 residues. RNA served as the template for amplifying TCR beta CDR3 regions. First-round RT-PCR used HTBI primers; second-round multiplex PCR followed. Via MiXCR, TCRdb re-called the multiplex PCR reads, giving one row per CDR3 protein. Found here are approximately 480,000 distinct CDR3 sequences, under 15% of them singletons; the top ten hold about 10%. The receptor's source is a woman in her thirties with Graves' ophthalmopathy. The source material was blood. The chain recombines TRBV6-5 with TRBJ1-5; D unclear. The DNA for the CDR3 is TGTGCCAGCAGTCCGGGTAGGGAGAACAATCAGCCCCAGCATTTT. It translates to CASSPGRENNQPQHF.